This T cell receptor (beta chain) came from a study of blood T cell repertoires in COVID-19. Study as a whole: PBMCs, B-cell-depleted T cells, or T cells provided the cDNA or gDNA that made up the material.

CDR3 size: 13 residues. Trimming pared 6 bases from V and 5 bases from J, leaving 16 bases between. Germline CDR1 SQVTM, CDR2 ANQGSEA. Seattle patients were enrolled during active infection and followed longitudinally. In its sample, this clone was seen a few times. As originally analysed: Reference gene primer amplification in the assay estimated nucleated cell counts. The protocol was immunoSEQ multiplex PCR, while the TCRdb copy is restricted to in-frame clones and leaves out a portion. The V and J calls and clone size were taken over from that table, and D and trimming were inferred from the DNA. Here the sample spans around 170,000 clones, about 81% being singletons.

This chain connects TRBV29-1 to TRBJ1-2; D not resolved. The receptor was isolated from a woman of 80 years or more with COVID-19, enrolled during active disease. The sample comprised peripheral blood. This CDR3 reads CSVHRRDEYGYTF. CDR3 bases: TGCAGCGTCCACCGTCGGGATGAGTATGGCTACACCTTC.